These 10 T cell receptor beta chains share one sample of origin, sequenced in a study of T-cell reconstitution after alpha-beta-depleted transplantation in children. The authors prepared the TCRbeta library with unique molecular identifiers. TCRdb itself ran the PCR reads through MiXCR, one entry per CDR3 protein. The sample records 750,000 to 950,000 distinct CDR3 sequences, about 15% being singletons. The sample consisted of PBMCs, mostly from graft donor cells, taken 360 days after TCRalphabeta/CD19-depleted stem cell transplant. The receptors come from a male patient younger than 18 who had a stem cell transplant for acute lymphoblastic leukemia, so the T cells may come from the graft donor.

This clonotype was seen ten or more times. The rearrangement uses TRBV27 and TRBJ2-7, with 8 bases identical to TRBD2. The CDR3 is 15 residues long. Germline lookup yields CDR1 MNHEY and CDR2 SMNVEV (reference sequence). The ends lost 0 bases at V and 1 base at J; junction bases unmatched: 2. Here the CDR3 reads CASSLSGGRSYEQYF. The CDR3, as DNA: TGTGCCAGCAGTTTATCAGGCGGGAGGTCCTACGAGCAGTACTTC.

This chain links TRBV5-5 with TRBJ2-1; the D is unclear. CDR1 is SGHKS and CDR2 is YYEKEE in the germline V gene (reference sequence). Trimming took off 3 bases at V and 7 bases at J, with 14 bases between the two ends. The CDR3 has 14 amino acids. In DNA form, the CDR3 reads TGTGCCAGCAGCTCGTATCTTCTCAGGAATGAGCAGTTCTTC. It is translated as CASSSYLLRNEQFF. The whole variable domain, filled in from reference TRBV5-5 and TRBJ2-1, reads DAGVTQSPTHLIKTRGQQVTLRCSPISGHKSVSWYQQVLGQGPQFIFQYYEKEERGRGNFPDRFSARQFPNYSSELNVNALLLGDSALYLCASSSYLLRNEQFFGPGTRLTVL.

This clonotype has just a few counts. The chain links TRBV20-1 to TRBJ2-7; 9 nucleotides agree with TRBD1. CDR3 length: 15 residues. Germline trimming cut 0 bases from V and 4 bases from J; bases unmatched to any gene: 7. CDR1 is DFQATT, CDR2 SNEGSKA, per germline (reference sequence). CDR3 sequence: CSARDGGTGRYEQYF. In DNA, the CDR3 is TGCAGTGCTAGAGACGGCGGGACAGGGAGATACGAGCAGTACTTC.

This clonotype was recorded at least ten times. This chain links TRBV6-1 with TRBJ2-7; 11 bases are a match to TRBD1. Germline V CDR1 and CDR2: MNHNS, SASEGT. CDR3 length: 15 amino acids. The V gene end was trimmed by 6 bases and the J gene end by 3 bases; junction bases not matched to a gene: 7. The CDR3 spells CASSPPGTGGYEQYF. CDR3 DNA: TGTGCCAGCAGCCCCCCCGGGACAGGGGGCTACGAGCAGTACTTC.

This clonotype was detected a few times. The V call is TRBV7-7, the J call TRBJ1-5; 8 bases align to TRBD1. The V gene end was trimmed by 10 bases and the J gene end by 16 bases; junction bases not matched to a gene: 9. The V gene's germline CDR1 is SSHAT and CDR2 FNYEAQ (reference sequence). This CDR3 region has 10 residues. The CDR3 DNA sequence: TGTGCCACCCTCATAGACAGGGGCCATTTT. It specifies CATLIDRGHF.

Many counts were recorded for this clonotype. The gene calls are TRBV7-9 and TRBJ2-3; D not certain. This CDR3 is 15 amino acids long. Between the trimmed V and J ends, which lost 3 bases and 3 bases, there was a span of 13 bases. Germline assignment: CDR1 SEHNR and CDR2 FQNEAQ (reference sequence). Here the CDR3 DNA reads TGTGCCAGCAGCTTCGACTCGTTTTATACAGATACGCAGTATTTT. Encoded protein: CASSFDSFYTDTQYF. The variable domain in full, with the rest retrieved from reference TRBV7-9 and TRBJ2-3, is DTGVSQNPRHKITKRGQNVTFRCDPISEHNRLYWYRQTLGQGPEFLTYFQNEAQLEKSRLLSDRFSAERPKGSFSTLEIQRTEQGDSAMYLCASSFDSFYTDTQYFGPGTRLTVL.

This clonotype was observed a few times. The V call is TRBV19, the J call TRBJ1-1, with 7 bases fitting TRBD1. CDR3 length: 17 amino acids. Germline V CDR1 and CDR2: LNHDA, SQIVND (reference sequence). V was clipped by 3 bases and J by 0 bases; unmatched bases: 10. The chain's CDR3 is CASSISGTAIMNTEAFF. The DNA of the CDR3 is TGTGCCAGTAGTATCTCTGGGACAGCCATCATGAACACTGAAGCTTTCTTT.

This clonotype was seen a handful of times. This chain uses TRBV7-6 with TRBJ2-1; the D gene is possibly TRBD2 (5 bases). V was clipped by 5 bases and J by 2 bases, with 34 bases between them. This CDR3 is built from 22 residues. Per the germline V gene, CDR1 is SGHVS and CDR2 is FNYEAQ. CDR3 sequence reads: CASSPRLSRADSIPRTYNEQFF. The CDR3 DNA sequence: TGTGCCAGCAGCCCCCGACTGAGCCGAGCGGACTCGATTCCACGCACCTACAATGAGCAGTTCTTC. The variable domain in full, with the rest retrieved from reference TRBV7-6 and TRBJ2-1, is GAGVSQSPRYKVTKRGQDVALRCDPISGHVSLYWYRQALGQGPEFLTYFNYEAQQDKSGLPNDRFSAERPEGSISTLTIQRTEQRDSAMYRCASSPRLSRADSIPRTYNEQFFGPGTRLTVL.

This clonotype came up a few times. The chain uses TRBV18 and TRBJ2-1; no clear D gene. The germline gives CDR1 KGHSH, CDR2 LQKENI. The CDR3 sequence is 15 residues long. Trimming removed 3 bases at V and 7 bases at J, with 16 bases between. CDR3 amino acids: CASSPSGPLRNEQFF. The CDR3, as DNA: TGTGCCAGCTCACCTTCCGGGCCGCTAAGAAATGAGCAGTTCTTC. Together with reference TRBV18 and TRBJ2-1, the CDR3 gives the full variable domain: NAGVMQNPRHLVRRRGQEARLRCSPMKGHSHVYWYRQLPEEGLKFMVYLQKENIIDESGMPKERFSAEFPKEGPSILRIQQVVRGDSAAYFCASSPSGPLRNEQFFGPGTRLTVL.

V gene TRBV5-1 combines with J gene TRBJ2-1; weak D call: TRBD2 (6 bases). This CDR3 is 14 amino acids long. CDR1 is SGHRS, CDR2 YFSETQ, per germline. Trimming removed 4 bases from V and 7 bases from J, with 15 bases in between. CDR3 sequence reads: CASSQGGTLNEQFF. The CDR3 DNA follows: TGCGCCAGCAGCCAAGGCGGGACTTTGAATGAGCAGTTCTTC. Together with reference TRBV5-1 and TRBJ2-1, the CDR3 gives the full variable domain: KAGVTQTPRYLIKTRGQQVTLSCSPISGHRSVSWYQQTPGQGLQFLFEYFSETQRNKGNFPGRFSGRQFSNSRSEMNVSTLELGDSALYLCASSQGGTLNEQFFGPGTRLTVL.